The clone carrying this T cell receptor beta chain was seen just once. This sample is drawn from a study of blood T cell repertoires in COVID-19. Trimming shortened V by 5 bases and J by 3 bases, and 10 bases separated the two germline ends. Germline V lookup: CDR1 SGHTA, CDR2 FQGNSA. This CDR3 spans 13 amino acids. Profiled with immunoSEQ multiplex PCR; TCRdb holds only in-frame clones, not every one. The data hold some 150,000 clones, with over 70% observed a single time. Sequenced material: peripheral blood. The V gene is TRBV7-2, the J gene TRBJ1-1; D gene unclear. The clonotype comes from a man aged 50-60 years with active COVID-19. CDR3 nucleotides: TGTGCCAGCAGCCTAGTCCGGGACACTGAAGCTTTCTTT. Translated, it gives CASSLVRDTEAFF.